One T cell receptor (beta chain) is described in this entry. Its matching antigen is unknown. Only in-frame clones appear in the TCRdb table, and some are missing; sequencing was by immunoSEQ multiplex PCR. This sample has about 140,000 clones, with about nine tenths found just once. The data originate from a study of T cell responses to AZD1222 COVID-19 vaccine. For the study at large: Some second doses came at about 4 weeks and others at about 12 weeks; these were pooled.

V was clipped by 2 bases and J by 6 bases; unmatched bases: 7. Germline V lookup: CDR1 LNHDA, CDR2 SQIVND (reference sequence). CDR3 size: 15 residues. General study results and limits: Dominant CD4 TCR responses targeted spike regions 160-218 and 743-854. The study identified only six AZD1222 recipients as seropositive at baseline.

The material was peripheral blood, obtained on day 0 of AZD1222 vaccination. The chain is built from TRBV19 and TRBJ2-5, with TRBD1 identical over 9 bases. The sequence was collected from an adult in good health. The CDR3 DNA reads as TGTGCCAGTAGTATAACAGGGGGCGGTAGGAAGACCCAGTACTTC. This translates into CASSITGGGRKTQYF.